This entry lists 23 T cell receptor beta chains sequenced from one sample in a study of post-analysis software for immune sequencing data. General observations from the study: Four to six TRBV segments were more frequent in patients than controls; TRBV5-6, TRBV5-1 and TRBV20-1 belonged to this group.

These receptors' antigens are unknown. Sequencing libraries made from TCR beta cDNA carried unique molecular identifiers. TCRdb re-called the PCR reads through MiXCR, storing one row per CDR3 protein. This sample has 250,000 to 300,000 distinct CDR3 sequences, with just over 35% found just once. The sample taken for sequencing was blood. All receptors derive from a girl between 5 and 17 years old with multiple sclerosis.

This clonotype showed up just a few times. This chain joins TRBV20-1 and TRBJ1-1; 8 bases agree with TRBD1. Looked up from germline, CDR1 is DFQATT and CDR2 is SNEGSKA (reference sequence). CDR3 length equals 14 residues. Unmatched junction bases numbered 5, after V lost 3 bases and J lost 2 bases. DNA of the CDR3: TGCAGTGCTAGCGCAGGGGGCAGTAACACTGAAGCTTTCTTT. This encodes CSASAGGSNTEAFF.

As to this clonotype: One junction end does not reproduce the germline sequence, and a read error may be involved. The J gene is TRBJ2-3, the V gene TRBV12-3 or TRBV12-4; D uncertain. This CDR3 region has 14 residues. CDR3 sequence reads: CASSLRQSTDAQYF. CDR3 coding DNA: TGTGCCAGCAGTCTCCGACAAAGCACAGATGCGCAGTATTTT.

This clonotype was counted many times. V usage is TRBV4-2 and J usage is TRBJ1-5, with D hard to call. From germline, CDR1 is LGHNA and CDR2 YNFKEQ. This CDR3 contains 15 residues. The V and J ends lost 0 bases and 4 bases respectively, with 10 bases between them. The CDR3 DNA reads as TGTGCCAGCAGCCAAGAAATACTGACTAATCAGCCCCAGCATTTT. Translated, it gives CASSQEILTNQPQHF.

This clonotype was seen at least ten times. The chain joins TRBV29-1 to TRBJ1-1; D is unresolved. The V gene lost 4 bases and the J gene lost 5 bases, with 14 bases spanning the gap. Per germline, CDR1 SQVTM and CDR2 ANQGSEA. CDR3 length: 13 residues. The CDR3 is CSVARGLGTEAFF. The DNA of the CDR3 is TGCAGCGTTGCTCGCGGGTTGGGAACTGAAGCTTTCTTT.

This clonotype was detected ten times or more. The CDR3 coding sequence is TGCAGTGCTCCCCGACTAGCGGGAGGATCCAATGAGCAGTTCTTC. It encodes CSAPRLAGGSNEQFF. V and J are TRBV20-1 and TRBJ2-1; 13 nucleotides align to TRBD2. Trimming removed 5 bases from V and 6 bases from J; junction bases left unmatched: 7. The CDR3 sequence is 15 residues long. Germline values: CDR1 DFQATT, CDR2 SNEGSKA (reference sequence).

In the case of this clonotype: This may come from a read error, since a much larger clone is one base off. The chain links TRBV5-1 to TRBJ2-7; no clear D gene. Per germline, CDR1 SGHRS and CDR2 YFSETQ. The ends were cut back, 1 base at V and 7 bases at J, with 6 bases in the middle. CDR3 length equals 11 residues. CDR3 sequence: CASSLHNEQYF. The DNA for the CDR3 is TGCGCCAGCAGCTTGCACAATGAGCAGTACTTC.

This chain links TRBV27 with TRBJ2-1; D is uncertain. The germline V gene has CDR1 MNHEY and CDR2 SMNVEV (reference sequence). Trimming took off 4 bases at V and 6 bases at J, with 19 bases between the two ends. The CDR3 runs to 16 residues. CDR3 coding DNA: TGTGCCAGCAGTTACTCCGCGGCTGACACCTTCAATGAGCAGTTCTTC. Translation: CASSYSAADTFNEQFF.

About this clonotype itself: A much larger clone differs by one base, so this may be a read error. The CDR3 region has the DNA TGTGCCGGCAGCCAAGAAGGAGGCTACACCTTC. It is translated as CAGSQEGGYTF. This sequence joins TRBV14 and TRBJ1-2; D remains ambiguous. This CDR3 comprises 11 residues. In germline, CDR1 is SGHDN, CDR2 FVKESK.

This chain connects TRBV19 to TRBJ1-5, with 8 bases fitting TRBD1. The germline V gene has CDR1 LNHDA and CDR2 SQIVND (reference sequence). The CDR3 length is 14 residues. V shed 4 bases and J 4 bases; nucleotides not matched to a gene: 3. The CDR3 protein is CASSNRTGNQPQHF. The CDR3 region has the DNA TGTGCCAGTAGTAATCGGACAGGGAATCAGCCCCAGCATTTT.

This clonotype was detected many times. The rearrangement joins TRBV5-1 to TRBJ2-1; 14 bases agree with TRBD2. Germline V gene lookup returns CDR1 SGHRS and CDR2 YFSETQ. The CDR3 is made up of 17 amino acids. V shed 4 bases and J 6 bases; nucleotides not matched to a gene: 9. CDR3 amino acids: CASSPEGTSGSRNEQFF. The CDR3 DNA is TGCGCCAGCAGCCCGGAAGGGACTAGCGGGAGCCGCAATGAGCAGTTCTTC.

This chain links TRBV5-6 with TRBJ2-2, with 12 bases fitting TRBD2. Trimming removed 4 bases from V and 2 bases from J; junction bases left unmatched: 6. The germline gives CDR1 SGHDT, CDR2 YYEEEE. The CDR3 contains 17 residues. CDR3 DNA sequence: TGTGCCAGCAGCACATTACTAGCGGGGGGTAACACCGGGGAGCTGTTTTTT. This sequence encodes CASSTLLAGGNTGELFF.

This clonotype was found many times. The chain employs TRBV5-1 and TRBJ1-1; 8 nucleotides line up with TRBD1. Germline V gene sequence: CDR1 SGHRS, CDR2 YFSETQ. The V gene end was trimmed by 0 bases and the J gene end by 0 bases; junction bases not matched to a gene: 7. CDR3 size: 17 residues. The CDR3: CASSLESGGVMNTEAFF. The CDR3 region has the DNA TGCGCCAGCAGCTTGGAATCAGGGGGCGTAATGAACACTGAAGCTTTCTTT.

The chain combines TRBV3-1 with TRBJ1-1; D is undetermined. The CDR3 contains 12 residues. Trimming stripped 2 bases from V and 4 bases from J, with 5 bases between. Germline loops: CDR1 LGHDT, CDR2 YNNKEL (reference sequence). CDR3 sequence: CASSQLSTEAFF. CDR3 bases: TGTGCCAGCAGCCAATTGAGCACTGAAGCTTTCTTT.

This clonotype was counted ten times or more. J is TRBJ1-1 and V is TRBV4-2; a weak D match, TRBD1 (6 bases). The V end lost 0 bases, the J end lost 6 bases, and 17 bases lay between the germline ends. This CDR3 has 16 amino acids. Looked up from germline, CDR1 is LGHNA and CDR2 is YNFKEQ. The CDR3 protein is CASSQDSGRGKSEAFF. The CDR3 DNA sequence: TGTGCCAGCAGCCAAGATTCGGGCAGGGGCAAATCTGAAGCTTTCTTT.

There are many counts of this clonotype. This chain connects TRBV20-1 to TRBJ1-6; tentative D call: TRBD1 (6 bases). Trimming took 5 bases from V and 7 from J, leaving 12 bases between them. Germline-derived CDR1 and CDR2 are DFQATT and SNEGSKA (reference sequence). This CDR3 spans 13 amino acids. The CDR3 sequence: CSASRGGNSPLHF. DNA for the CDR3: TGCAGTGCTTCCAGGGGAGGAAATTCACCCCTCCACTTT.

Ten or more counts support this clonotype. This chain joins TRBV29-1 and TRBJ2-1; D is ambiguous. The ends were cut back, 7 bases at V and 4 bases at J, with 17 bases in the middle. Per the germline V gene, CDR1 is SQVTM and CDR2 is ANQGSEA. CDR3 length: 14 residues. CDR3 bases: TGCAGCGGAAAACTACGCAGCTTTTACAATGAGCAGTTCTTC. Protein sequence: CSGKLRSFYNEQFF.

The rearrangement links TRBV7-2 to TRBJ1-1; a possible D gene is TRBD1 (5 bases). V gave up 1 base and J gave up 3 bases, with 15 bases separating them. The germline V gene has CDR1 SGHTA and CDR2 FQGNSA. This CDR3 is built from 16 residues. CDR3 loop: CASSLGGPIDDTEAFF. For the CDR3, the DNA is TGTGCCAGCAGCTTAGGGGGCCCCATAGATGACACTGAAGCTTTCTTT.

The rearrangement joins TRBV6-9 to TRBJ2-1, with D maybe TRBD1 (5 bases). The CDR3 is made up of 16 amino acids. CDR1 MNHGY and CDR2 SVAAGI come from the germline V gene. V lost 6 bases and J 6 bases, leaving 21 bases between the germline ends. CDR3 bases: TGTGCCAGCAGCTCGAATTGGAGACTCCAGGGCAATGAGCAGTTCTTC. Protein product: CASSSNWRLQGNEQFF.

This clonotype showed up many times. The chain carries TRBV14 and TRBJ1-2, with D possibly matching TRBD1 (5 bases). CDR1 and CDR2 from the germline V gene are SGHDN and FVKESK. V was clipped by 0 bases and J by 4 bases, with 15 bases between them. The CDR3 is 16 residues long. In nucleotides, the CDR3 is TGTGCCAGCAGCCAAGAAGATAGGGGTACCCTCTATGGCTACACCTTC. Translating gives CASSQEDRGTLYGYTF.

Many counts were recorded for this clonotype. J is TRBJ2-4 and V is TRBV15; 10 bases fit TRBD2. The CDR3 covers 17 residues. The J segment lost 3 bases and the V segment lost 6 bases, leaving 11 bases of the junction unmatched. Germline V gives CDR1 LNHNV, CDR2 YYDKDF (reference sequence). DNA of the CDR3: TGTGCCACCAGAGGGCGGACTAGCGGAATTTACAAAAACATTCAGTACTTC. Translating gives CATRGRTSGIYKNIQYF.

This clonotype was counted ten times or more. V usage is TRBV20-1 and J usage is TRBJ2-1, with TRBD1 as a possible D gene (7 bases). Trimming removed 1 base from V and 1 base from J, with 11 bases in between. CDR1 is DFQATT and CDR2 is SNEGSKA in the germline V gene (reference sequence). This CDR3 spans 15 amino acids. The CDR3 region is CSARAGGGSYNEQFF. CDR3 nucleotides: TGCAGTGCTAGAGCAGGGGGAGGATCCTACAATGAGCAGTTCTTC.

This clonotype was counted ten times or more. The chain carries TRBV7-2 and TRBJ2-3; 9 nucleotides align to TRBD2. Germline loops: CDR1 SGHTA, CDR2 FQGNSA. The CDR3 runs to 15 residues. The V gene end was trimmed by 3 bases and the J gene end by 1 base; junction bases not matched to a gene: 2. The CDR3 nucleotides read TGTGCCAGCAGCTTTGCTAGCGGGGGCACAGATACGCAGTATTTT. The encoded protein is CASSFASGGTDTQYF.

This clonotype was counted between two and nine times. This rearrangement joins TRBV2 to TRBJ2-1; maybe TRBD2 (6 bases). This CDR3 contains 15 residues. Germline CDR1 is SNHLY and CDR2 is FYNNEI. With 6 bases removed from V and 0 bases from J, the gap between germline ends came to 12 bases. CDR3 nucleotide sequence: TGTGCCAGCAGCCTAGCGAGCCTCTCCTACAATGAGCAGTTCTTC. Residues: CASSLASLSYNEQFF.